This TCR beta chain was retrieved from a study of a mutant IDH1 vaccine in newly diagnosed glioma. The overall study: Radiotherapy, temozolomide, or both had been given previously, and both were given to most.

TCRdb keeps only in-frame clones here, not all; method: immunoSEQ multiplex PCR. The sample includes over 45,000 clones, about 79% seen only once; the top ten take roughly 5.4%. On this clone: The target antigen is unknown.

Findings and limits, study-wide: Apparently unrelated to pseudoprogression were changes in the top peripheral T cell clonotypes.

Documented time point: week 47, end of study. All doses held 300 ug of mutant IDH1 20-mer peptide, with topical imiquimod. The donor cohort comprised cases of new WHO grade 3 or 4 IDH1-mutant, ATRX-lost astrocytoma. The CDR3 runs 12 residues. V lost 7 bases, J lost 9 bases, and 18 bases lay in between. CDR1 and CDR2 from the germline V gene are SQVTM and ANQGSEA. The input for sequencing was PBMCs, taken from a glioma patient whose treatment included an IDH1 peptide vaccine. The TCR originated in a man between 45 and 60 years old with glioma. The chain is built from TRBV29-1 and TRBJ2-5, with D maybe TRBD2 (6 bases). The DNA for the CDR3 is TGCAGCGCCGGAGAGGGAGGAGGGGCCCAGTACTTC. As protein: CSAGEGGGAQYF.